This TCR beta chain was sequenced in a study of OX40 agonist ivuxolimab in advanced cancers. Study background: Those enrolled were roughly 80% male, with a mean age of around 55 years and ages from about 20 to 90. Study-level results: On average, CD8+ T cells had more expanded clones than CD4+.

Comment on this clone: Antigen specificity is unknown.

Germline V gives CDR1 KGHSH, CDR2 LQKENI. The CDR3 sequence is 13 residues long. With 0 bases removed from V and 2 bases from J, the gap between germline ends came to 1 base. Data came from immunoSEQ multiplex PCR; TCRdb stores just in-frame clones and leaves some out. This sample has some 62,000 clones, with approximately 85% found just once. Autoimmune disease history or systemic immunosuppression led to patient exclusion. Blood sampling was done at baseline, cycle 4 day 1, and cycle 7 day 1. The gene calls are TRBV18 and TRBJ2-2; D is unresolved. This receptor was taken from an adult with an advanced solid tumor such as melanoma, head and neck, liver or kidney cancer. The specimen was CD4+ or CD8+ T cells sorted from blood, collected in a trial of the OX40 agonist ivuxolimab. CDR3 residues: CASSPPNTGELFF. The CDR3 bases are TGTGCCAGCTCACCACCCAACACCGGGGAGCTGTTTTTT.